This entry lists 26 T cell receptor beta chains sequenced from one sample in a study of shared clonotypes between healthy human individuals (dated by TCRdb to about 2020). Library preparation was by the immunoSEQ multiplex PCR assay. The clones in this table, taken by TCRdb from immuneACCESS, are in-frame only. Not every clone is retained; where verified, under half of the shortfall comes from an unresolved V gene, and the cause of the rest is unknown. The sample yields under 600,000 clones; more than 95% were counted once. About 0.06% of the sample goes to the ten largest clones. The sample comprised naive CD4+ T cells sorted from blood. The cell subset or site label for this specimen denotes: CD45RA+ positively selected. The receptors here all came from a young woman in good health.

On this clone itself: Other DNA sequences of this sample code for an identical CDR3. DNA for the CDR3: TGTGCCAGCAGTTTAGGGGGTGAAAAACTGTTTTTT. This translates into CASSLGGEKLFF. The chain has TRBV28 and TRBJ1-4; D possibly corresponds to TRBD1 (5 bases). This CDR3 is 12 amino acids long. Looked up from germline, CDR1 is MDHEN and CDR2 is SYDVKM. Trimming shortened V by 2 bases and J by 7 bases, and 5 bases separated the two germline ends.

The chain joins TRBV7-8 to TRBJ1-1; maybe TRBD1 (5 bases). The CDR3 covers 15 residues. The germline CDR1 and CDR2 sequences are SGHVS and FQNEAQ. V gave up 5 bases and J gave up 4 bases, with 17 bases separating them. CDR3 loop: CASSPSWGESTEAFF. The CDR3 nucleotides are TGTGCCAGCAGCCCCAGCTGGGGGGAGAGCACTGAAGCTTTCTTT.

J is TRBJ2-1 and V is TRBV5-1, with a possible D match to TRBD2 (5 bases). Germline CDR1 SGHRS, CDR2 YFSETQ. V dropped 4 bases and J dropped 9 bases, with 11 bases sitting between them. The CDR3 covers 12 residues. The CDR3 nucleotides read TGCGCCAGCAGCGCGGGCCGGAGTGAGCAGTTCTTC. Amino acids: CASSAGRSEQFF.

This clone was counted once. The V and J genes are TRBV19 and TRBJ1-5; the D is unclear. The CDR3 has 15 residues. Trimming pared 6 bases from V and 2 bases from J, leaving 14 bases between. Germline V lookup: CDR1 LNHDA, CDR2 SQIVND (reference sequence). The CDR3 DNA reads TGTGCCAGTAGCCGTCAAATCTTGGGCAATCAGCCCCAGCATTTT. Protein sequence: CASSRQILGNQPQHF.

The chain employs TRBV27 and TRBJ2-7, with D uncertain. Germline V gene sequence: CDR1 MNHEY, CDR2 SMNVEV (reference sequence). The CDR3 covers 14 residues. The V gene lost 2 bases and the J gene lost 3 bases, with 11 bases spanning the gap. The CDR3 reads CASSLRAGYYEQYF. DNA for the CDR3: TGTGCCAGCAGTTTAAGGGCAGGCTACTACGAGCAGTACTTC.

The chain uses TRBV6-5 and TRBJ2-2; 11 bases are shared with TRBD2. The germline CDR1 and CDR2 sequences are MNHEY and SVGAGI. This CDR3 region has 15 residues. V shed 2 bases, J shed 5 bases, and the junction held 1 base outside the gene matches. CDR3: CASSYASGRTGELFF. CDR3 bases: TGTGCCAGCAGTTACGCTAGCGGGAGGACCGGGGAGCTGTTTTTT.

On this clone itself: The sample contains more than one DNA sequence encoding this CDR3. DNA for the CDR3: TGTGCCAGCAGCTTCCTCTCTGGGGCCAACGTCCTGACTTTC. Protein product: CASSFLSGANVLTF. The chain joins TRBV28 to TRBJ2-6; D call uncertain. Germline values: CDR1 MDHEN, CDR2 SYDVKM. Trimming took 6 bases from V and 0 from J, leaving 6 bases between them. The CDR3 is 14 residues long.

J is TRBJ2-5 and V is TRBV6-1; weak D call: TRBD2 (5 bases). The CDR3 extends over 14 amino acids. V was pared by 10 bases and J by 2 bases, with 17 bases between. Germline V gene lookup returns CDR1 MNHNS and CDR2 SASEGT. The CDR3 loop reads CAIVTGMAQETQYF. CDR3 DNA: TGTGCCATCGTCACCGGGATGGCGCAAGAGACCCAGTACTTC.

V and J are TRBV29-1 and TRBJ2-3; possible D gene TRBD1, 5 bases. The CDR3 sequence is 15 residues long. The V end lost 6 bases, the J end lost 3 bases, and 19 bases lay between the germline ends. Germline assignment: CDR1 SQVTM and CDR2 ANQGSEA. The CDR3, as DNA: TGCAGCGTACTGTCCCCAGGGCTTAGAACAGATACGCAGTATTTT. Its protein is CSVLSPGLRTDTQYF.

The CDR3 sequence: CASSLDPGAGTDTQYF. CDR3 coding DNA: TGTGCCAGCAGCTTGGATCCGGGAGCGGGCACAGATACGCAGTATTTT. This chain connects TRBV5-4 to TRBJ2-3; D is possibly TRBD2 (6 bases). Germline CDR1 is SGHNT and CDR2 is YYREEE (reference sequence). The CDR3 length is 16 residues. V was trimmed by 0 bases and J by 1 base, leaving 12 bases between them.

The DNA for the CDR3 is TGTGCCAGCATTCCTAGGGGGGGTTTAGCCAAAAACATTCAGTACTTC. It encodes CASIPRGGLAKNIQYF. The rearrangement links TRBV2 to TRBJ2-4, with D tentatively TRBD2 (7 bases). V was clipped by 7 bases and J by 0 bases, with 16 bases between them. The CDR3 loop spans 16 amino acids. The germline V gene has CDR1 SNHLY and CDR2 FYNNEI.

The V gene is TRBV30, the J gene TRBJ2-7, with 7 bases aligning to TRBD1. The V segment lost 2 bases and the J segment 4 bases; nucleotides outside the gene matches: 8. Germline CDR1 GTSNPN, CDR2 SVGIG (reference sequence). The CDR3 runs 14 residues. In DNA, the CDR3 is TGTGCCTGGAGTTCAGACAGGGCAGGGTACGAGCAGTACTTC. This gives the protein CAWSSDRAGYEQYF.

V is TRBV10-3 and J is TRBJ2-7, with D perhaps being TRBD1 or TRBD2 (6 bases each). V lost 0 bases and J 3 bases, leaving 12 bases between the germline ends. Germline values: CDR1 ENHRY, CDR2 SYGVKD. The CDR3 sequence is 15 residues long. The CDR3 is CAISESYGGHYEQYF. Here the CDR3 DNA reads TGTGCCATCAGTGAGTCGTACGGGGGACACTACGAGCAGTACTTC.

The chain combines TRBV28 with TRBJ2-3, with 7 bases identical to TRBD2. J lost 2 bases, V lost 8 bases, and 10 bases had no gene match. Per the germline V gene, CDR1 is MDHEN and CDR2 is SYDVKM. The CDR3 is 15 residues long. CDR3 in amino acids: CASGTSAQSTDTQYF. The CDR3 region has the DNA TGTGCCAGCGGAACTAGCGCACAATCCACAGATACGCAGTATTTT. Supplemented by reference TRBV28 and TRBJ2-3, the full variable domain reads DVKVTQSSRYLVKRTGEKVFLECVQDMDHENMFWYRQDPGLGLRLIYFSYDVKMKEKGDIPEGYSVSREKKERFSLILESASTNQTSMYLCASGTSAQSTDTQYFGPGTRLTVL.

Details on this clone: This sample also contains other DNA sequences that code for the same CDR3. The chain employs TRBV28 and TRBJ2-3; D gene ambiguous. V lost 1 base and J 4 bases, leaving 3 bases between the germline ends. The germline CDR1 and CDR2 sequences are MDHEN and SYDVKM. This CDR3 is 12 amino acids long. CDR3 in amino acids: CASSLLADTQYF. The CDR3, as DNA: TGTGCCAGCAGTTTATTAGCAGATACGCAGTATTTT.

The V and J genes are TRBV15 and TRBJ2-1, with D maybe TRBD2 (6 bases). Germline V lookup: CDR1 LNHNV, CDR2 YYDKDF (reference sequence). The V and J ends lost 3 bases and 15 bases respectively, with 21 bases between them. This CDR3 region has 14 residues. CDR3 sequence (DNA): TGTGCCACCAGCAGGGGTGCGGGAAATCGGGGTCCGTTCTTC. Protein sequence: CATSRGAGNRGPFF.

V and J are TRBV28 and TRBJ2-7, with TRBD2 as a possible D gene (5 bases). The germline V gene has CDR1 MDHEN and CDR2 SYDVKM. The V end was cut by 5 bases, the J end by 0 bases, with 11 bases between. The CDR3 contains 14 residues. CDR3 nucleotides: TGTGCCAGCAGTGTCGGGGTCAGCTCCTACGAGCAGTACTTC. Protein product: CASSVGVSSYEQYF. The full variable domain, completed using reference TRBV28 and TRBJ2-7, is DVKVTQSSRYLVKRTGEKVFLECVQDMDHENMFWYRQDPGLGLRLIYFSYDVKMKEKGDIPEGYSVSREKKERFSLILESASTNQTSMYLCASSVGVSSYEQYFGPGTRLTVT.

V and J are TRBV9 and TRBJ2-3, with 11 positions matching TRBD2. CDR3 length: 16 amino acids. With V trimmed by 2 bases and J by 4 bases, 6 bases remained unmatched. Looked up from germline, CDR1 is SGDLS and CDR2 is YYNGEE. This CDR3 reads CASSVGLAGSPDTQYF. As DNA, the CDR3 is TGTGCCAGCAGCGTTGGACTAGCGGGCTCTCCAGATACGCAGTATTTT.

The CDR3 region has the DNA TGTGCCAGCAGCGTAGGCAGGCAGCTCCAAGAGACCCAGTACTTC. This gives the protein CASSVGRQLQETQYF. V and J are TRBV9 and TRBJ2-5, with unresolved D. The CDR3 is 15 residues long. Germline CDR1 reads SGDLS; CDR2 reads YYNGEE. V lost 0 bases to trimming and J lost 1 base, with 10 bases between them.

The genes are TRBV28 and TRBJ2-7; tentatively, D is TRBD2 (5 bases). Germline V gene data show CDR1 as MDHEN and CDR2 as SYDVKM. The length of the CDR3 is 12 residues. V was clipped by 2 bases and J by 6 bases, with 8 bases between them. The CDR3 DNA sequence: TGTGCCAGCAGTTTAAGAGGGTTCGAGCAGTACTTC. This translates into CASSLRGFEQYF.

The CDR3 region is CATAPRNYGYTF. The CDR3 DNA reads as TGTGCCACCGCCCCCCGCAACTATGGCTACACCTTC. The chain couples TRBV6-6 to TRBJ1-2; D remains ambiguous. The CDR3 is 12 residues long. Germline CDR1 MNHNY, CDR2 SVGAGI (reference sequence). The germline V and J ends were trimmed by 10 bases and 2 bases, with 11 bases remaining between them.

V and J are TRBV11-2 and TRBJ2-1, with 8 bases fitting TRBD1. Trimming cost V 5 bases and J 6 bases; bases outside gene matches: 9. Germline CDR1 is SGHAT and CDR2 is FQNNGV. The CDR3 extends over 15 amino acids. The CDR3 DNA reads TGTGCCAGCAGCGCTTCCGACAGGGGTCGCAATGAGCAGTTCTTC. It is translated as CASSASDRGRNEQFF.

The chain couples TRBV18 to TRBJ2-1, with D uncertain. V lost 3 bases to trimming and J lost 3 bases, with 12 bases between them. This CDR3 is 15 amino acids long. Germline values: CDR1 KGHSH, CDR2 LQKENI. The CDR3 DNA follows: TGTGCCAGCTCACCCCGGTCTACCGACTACAATGAGCAGTTCTTC. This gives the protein CASSPRSTDYNEQFF.

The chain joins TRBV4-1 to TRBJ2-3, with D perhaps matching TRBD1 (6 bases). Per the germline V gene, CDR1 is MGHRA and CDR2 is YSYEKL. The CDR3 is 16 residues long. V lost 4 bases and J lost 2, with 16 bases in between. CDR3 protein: CASSRDRTEHTDTQYF. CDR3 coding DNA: TGCGCCAGCAGCCGAGACCGGACAGAGCACACAGATACGCAGTATTTT.

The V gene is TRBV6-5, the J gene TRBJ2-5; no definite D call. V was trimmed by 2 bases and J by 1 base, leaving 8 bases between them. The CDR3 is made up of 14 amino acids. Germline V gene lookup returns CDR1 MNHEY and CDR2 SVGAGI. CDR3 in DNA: TGTGCCAGCAGTTACCCGGGCCCCCAAGAGACCCAGTACTTC. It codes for CASSYPGPQETQYF.

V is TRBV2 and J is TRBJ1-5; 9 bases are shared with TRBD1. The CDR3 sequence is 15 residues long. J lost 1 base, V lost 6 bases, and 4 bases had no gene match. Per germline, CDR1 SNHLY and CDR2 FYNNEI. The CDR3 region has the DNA TGTGCCAGCAGGCGACAGGGGGGAAGCAATCAGCCCCAGCATTTT. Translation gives CASRRQGGSNQPQHF.